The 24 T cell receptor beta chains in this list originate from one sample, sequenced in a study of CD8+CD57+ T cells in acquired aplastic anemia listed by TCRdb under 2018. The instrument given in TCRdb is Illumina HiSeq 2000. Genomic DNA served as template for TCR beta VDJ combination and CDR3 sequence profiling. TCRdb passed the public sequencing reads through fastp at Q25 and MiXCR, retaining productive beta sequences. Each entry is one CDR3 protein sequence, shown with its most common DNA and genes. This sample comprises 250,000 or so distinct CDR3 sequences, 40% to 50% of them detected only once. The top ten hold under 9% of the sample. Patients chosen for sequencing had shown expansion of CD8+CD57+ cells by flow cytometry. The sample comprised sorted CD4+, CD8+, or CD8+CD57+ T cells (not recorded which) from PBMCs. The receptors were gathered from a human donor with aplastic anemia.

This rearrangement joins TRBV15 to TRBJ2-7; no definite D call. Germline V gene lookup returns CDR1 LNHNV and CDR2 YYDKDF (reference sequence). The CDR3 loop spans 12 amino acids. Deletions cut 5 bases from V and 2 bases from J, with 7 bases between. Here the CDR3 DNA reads TGTGCCACCAGCTCTGGGGCCTACGAGCAGTACTTC. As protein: CATSSGAYEQYF.

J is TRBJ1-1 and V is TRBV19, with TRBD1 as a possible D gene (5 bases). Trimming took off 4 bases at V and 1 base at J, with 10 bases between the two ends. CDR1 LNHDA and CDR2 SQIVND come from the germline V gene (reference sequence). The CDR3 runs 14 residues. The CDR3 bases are TGTGCCAGTAGTACCACTCAGGGGAACACTGAAGCTTTCTTT. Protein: CASSTTQGNTEAFF.

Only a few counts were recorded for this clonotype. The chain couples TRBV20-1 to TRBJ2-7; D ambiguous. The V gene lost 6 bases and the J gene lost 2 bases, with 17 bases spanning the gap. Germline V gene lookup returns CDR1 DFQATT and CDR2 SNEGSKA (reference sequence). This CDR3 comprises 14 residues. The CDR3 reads CSAQPSGLPYEQYF. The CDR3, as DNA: TGCAGTGCCCAGCCATCCGGGCTTCCCTACGAGCAGTACTTC.

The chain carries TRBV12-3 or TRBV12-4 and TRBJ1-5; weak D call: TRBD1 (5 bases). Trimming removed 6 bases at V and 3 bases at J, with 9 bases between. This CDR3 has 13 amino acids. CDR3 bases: TGTGCCAGCAGAGTGACAGCCAATCAGCCCCAGCATTTT. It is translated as CASRVTANQPQHF.

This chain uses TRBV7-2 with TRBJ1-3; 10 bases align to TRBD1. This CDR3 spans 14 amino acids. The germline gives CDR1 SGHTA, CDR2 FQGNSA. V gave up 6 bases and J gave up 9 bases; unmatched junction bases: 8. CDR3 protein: CASRAGTGAVTIYF. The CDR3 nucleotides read TGTGCCAGCAGGGCCGGGACAGGGGCTGTCACCATATATTTT.

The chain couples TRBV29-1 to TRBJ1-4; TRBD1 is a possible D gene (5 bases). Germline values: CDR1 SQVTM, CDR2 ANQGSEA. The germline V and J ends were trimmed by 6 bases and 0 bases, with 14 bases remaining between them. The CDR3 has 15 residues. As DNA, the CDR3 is TGCAGCGTGGTGACAGCACCTTCAACTAATGAAAAACTGTTTTTT. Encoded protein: CSVVTAPSTNEKLFF.

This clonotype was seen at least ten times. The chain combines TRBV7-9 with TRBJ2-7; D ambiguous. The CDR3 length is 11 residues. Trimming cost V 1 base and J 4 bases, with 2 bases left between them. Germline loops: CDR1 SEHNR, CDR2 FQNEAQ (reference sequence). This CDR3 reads CASSLDYEQYF. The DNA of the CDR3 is TGTGCCAGCAGCTTAGATTACGAGCAGTACTTC.

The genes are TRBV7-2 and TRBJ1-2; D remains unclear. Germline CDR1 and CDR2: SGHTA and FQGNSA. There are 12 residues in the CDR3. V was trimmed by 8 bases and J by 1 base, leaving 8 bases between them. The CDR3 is CASSGYNYGYTF. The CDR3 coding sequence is TGTGCCAGCTCAGGATATAACTATGGCTACACCTTC.

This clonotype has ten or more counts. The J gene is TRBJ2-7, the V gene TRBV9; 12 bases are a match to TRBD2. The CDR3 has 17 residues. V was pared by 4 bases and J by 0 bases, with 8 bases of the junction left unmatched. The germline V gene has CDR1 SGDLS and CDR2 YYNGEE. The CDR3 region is CASSPGTSGPSSYEQYF. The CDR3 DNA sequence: TGTGCCAGCAGCCCCGGGACTAGCGGGCCAAGCTCCTACGAGCAGTACTTC.

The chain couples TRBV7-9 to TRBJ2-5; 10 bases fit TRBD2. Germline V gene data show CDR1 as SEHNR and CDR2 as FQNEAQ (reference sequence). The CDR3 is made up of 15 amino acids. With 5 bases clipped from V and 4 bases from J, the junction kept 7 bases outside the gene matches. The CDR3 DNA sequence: TGTGCCAGCAGCGATATAGCGGGGGGCCGAGAGACCCAGTACTTC. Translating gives CASSDIAGGRETQYF.

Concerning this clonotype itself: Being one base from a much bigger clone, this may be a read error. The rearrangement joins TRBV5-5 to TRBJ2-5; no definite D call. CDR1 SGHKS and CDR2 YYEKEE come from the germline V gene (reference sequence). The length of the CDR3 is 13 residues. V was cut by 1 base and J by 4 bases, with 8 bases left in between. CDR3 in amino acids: CASSLRVGETQYF. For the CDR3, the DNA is TGTGCCAGCAGCTTGAGGGTAGGAGAGACCCAGTACTTC.

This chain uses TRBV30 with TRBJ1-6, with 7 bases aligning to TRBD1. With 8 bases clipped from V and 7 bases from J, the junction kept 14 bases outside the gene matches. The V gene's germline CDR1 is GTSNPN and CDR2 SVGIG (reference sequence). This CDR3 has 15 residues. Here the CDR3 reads CAGRLTGSGNSPLHF. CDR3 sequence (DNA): TGTGCCGGAAGACTGACAGGGAGCGGGAATTCACCCCTCCACTTT.

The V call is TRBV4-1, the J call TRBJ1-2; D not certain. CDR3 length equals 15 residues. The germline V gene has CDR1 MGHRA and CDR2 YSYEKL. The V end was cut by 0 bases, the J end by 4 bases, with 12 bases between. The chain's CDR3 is CASSQEASVIYGYTF. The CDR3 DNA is TGCGCCAGCAGCCAAGAGGCGTCCGTCATCTATGGCTACACCTTC.

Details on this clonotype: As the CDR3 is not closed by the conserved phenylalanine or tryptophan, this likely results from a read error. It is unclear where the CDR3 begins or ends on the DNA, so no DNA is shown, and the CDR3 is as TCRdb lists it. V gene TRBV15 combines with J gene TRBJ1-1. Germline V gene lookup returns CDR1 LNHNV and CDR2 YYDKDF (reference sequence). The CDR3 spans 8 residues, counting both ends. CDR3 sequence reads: CATSRDLG.

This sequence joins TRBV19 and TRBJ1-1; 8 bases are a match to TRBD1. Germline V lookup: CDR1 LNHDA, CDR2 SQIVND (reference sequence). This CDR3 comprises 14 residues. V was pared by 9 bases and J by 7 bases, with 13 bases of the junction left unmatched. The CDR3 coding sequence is TGTGCCAGCCATTCCACCGGACAGGGAGGTGAAGCTTTCTTT. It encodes CASHSTGQGGEAFF. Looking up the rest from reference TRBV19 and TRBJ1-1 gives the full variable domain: DGGITQSPKYLFRKEGQNVTLSCEQNLNHDAMYWYRQDPGQGLRLIYYSQIVNDFQKGDIAEGYSVSREKKESFPLTVTSAQKNPTAFYLCASHSTGQGGEAFFGQGTRLTVV.

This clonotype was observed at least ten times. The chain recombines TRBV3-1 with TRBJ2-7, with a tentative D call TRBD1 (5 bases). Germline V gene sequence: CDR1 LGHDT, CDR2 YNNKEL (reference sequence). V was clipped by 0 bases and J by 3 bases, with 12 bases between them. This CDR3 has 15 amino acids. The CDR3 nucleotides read TGTGCCAGCAGCCAAGATCGCTCCAGGGACTACGAGCAGTACTTC. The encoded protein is CASSQDRSRDYEQYF.

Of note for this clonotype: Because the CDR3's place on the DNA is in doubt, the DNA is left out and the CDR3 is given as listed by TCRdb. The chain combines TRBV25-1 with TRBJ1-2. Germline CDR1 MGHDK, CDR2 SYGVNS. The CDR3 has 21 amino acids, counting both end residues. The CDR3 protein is CASSFYICSARGEGTNYGYTF.

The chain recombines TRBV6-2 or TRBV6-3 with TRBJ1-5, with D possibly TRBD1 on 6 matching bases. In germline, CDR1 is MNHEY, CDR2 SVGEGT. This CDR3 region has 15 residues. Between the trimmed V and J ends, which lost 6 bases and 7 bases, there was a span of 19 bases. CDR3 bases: TGTGCCAGCAGCGGAGAACCAGACAGGACGCAGCCCCAGCATTTT. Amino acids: CASSGEPDRTQPQHF.

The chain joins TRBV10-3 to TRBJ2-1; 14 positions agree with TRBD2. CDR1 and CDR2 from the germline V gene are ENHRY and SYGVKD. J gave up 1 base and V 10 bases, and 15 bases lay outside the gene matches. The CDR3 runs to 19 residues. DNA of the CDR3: TGTGCCAGCAGCCCTCGATCGACTAGCGGGGGGGATTCCTACAATGAGCAGTTCTTC. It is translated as CASSPRSTSGGDSYNEQFF.

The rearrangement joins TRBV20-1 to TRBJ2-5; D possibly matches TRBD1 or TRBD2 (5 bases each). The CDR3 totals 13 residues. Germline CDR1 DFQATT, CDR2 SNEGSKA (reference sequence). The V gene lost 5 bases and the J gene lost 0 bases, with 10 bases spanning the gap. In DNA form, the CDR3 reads TGCAGTGCTCCTCCGGGACACCAAGAGACCCAGTACTTC. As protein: CSAPPGHQETQYF.

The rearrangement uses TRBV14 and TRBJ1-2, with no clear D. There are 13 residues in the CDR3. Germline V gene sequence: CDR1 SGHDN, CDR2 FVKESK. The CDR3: CDREPGANYGYTF. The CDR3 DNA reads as TGTGACCGTGAGCCTGGTGCTAACTATGGCTACACCTTC.

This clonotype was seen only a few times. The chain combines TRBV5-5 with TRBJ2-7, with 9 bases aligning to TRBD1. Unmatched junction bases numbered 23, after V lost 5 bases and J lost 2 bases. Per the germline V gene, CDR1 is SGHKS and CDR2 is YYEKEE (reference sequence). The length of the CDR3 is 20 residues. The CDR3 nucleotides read TGTGCCAGCAGGTCGACTACGCTTAAACCCCTGGGACAGGGAACCTACGAGCAGTACTTC. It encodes CASRSTTLKPLGQGTYEQYF.

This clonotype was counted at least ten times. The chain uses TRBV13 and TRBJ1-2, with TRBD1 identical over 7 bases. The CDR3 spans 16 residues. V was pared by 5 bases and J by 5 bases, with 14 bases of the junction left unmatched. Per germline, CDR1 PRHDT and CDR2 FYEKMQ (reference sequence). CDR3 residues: CASSQTRDRSRYGYTF. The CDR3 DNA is TGTGCCAGCAGCCAAACTCGGGACAGATCCAGATATGGCTACACCTTC.

CDR3: CLLRGGYTF. In DNA, the CDR3 is TGTTTACTCCGGGGTGGCTACACCTTC. The gene calls are TRBV7-9 and TRBJ1-2, with no clear D. Germline lookup yields CDR1 SEHNR and CDR2 FQNEAQ (reference sequence). The CDR3 spans 9 residues.